This T cell receptor (beta chain) was profiled in a study of OX40 agonist ivuxolimab in advanced cancers. At the level of the study: Ivuxolimab is an agonistic anti-OX40 (CD134) antibody, and patients were treated with it. Three individuals attained partial responses, comprising one hepatocellular carcinoma case and two cutaneous melanoma cases.

Sequencing was performed with immunoSEQ multiplex PCR; in TCRdb, only in-frame clones are kept and a portion is missing. The profile covers about 23,000 clones, with 70% to 90% appearing a single time and roughly 24% taken by the ten largest. The CDR3 spans 17 residues. V lost 1 base to trimming and J lost 0 bases, with 14 bases between them. Per germline, CDR1 SGHDT and CDR2 YYEEEE. The study, taken as a whole, reports: Relative to CD4+, CD8+ T cells held more expanded clones on average. Both CD4+ and CD8+ T cell populations in blood had undergone clonal expansion by week 6 at 0.1 to 3.0 mg/kg.

As regards this clone: What it binds is not known.

This chain joins TRBV5-6 and TRBJ2-1; no definite D call. The sequences come from CD4+ or CD8+ T cells sorted from blood, collected in a trial of the OX40 agonist ivuxolimab. The source of this sequence is an adult with an advanced solid tumor such as melanoma, head and neck, liver or kidney cancer. In nucleotides, the CDR3 is TGTGCCAGCAGCTTGACGGCGGCCGCGATCTCCTACAATGAGCAGTTCTTC. It specifies CASSLTAAAISYNEQFF.